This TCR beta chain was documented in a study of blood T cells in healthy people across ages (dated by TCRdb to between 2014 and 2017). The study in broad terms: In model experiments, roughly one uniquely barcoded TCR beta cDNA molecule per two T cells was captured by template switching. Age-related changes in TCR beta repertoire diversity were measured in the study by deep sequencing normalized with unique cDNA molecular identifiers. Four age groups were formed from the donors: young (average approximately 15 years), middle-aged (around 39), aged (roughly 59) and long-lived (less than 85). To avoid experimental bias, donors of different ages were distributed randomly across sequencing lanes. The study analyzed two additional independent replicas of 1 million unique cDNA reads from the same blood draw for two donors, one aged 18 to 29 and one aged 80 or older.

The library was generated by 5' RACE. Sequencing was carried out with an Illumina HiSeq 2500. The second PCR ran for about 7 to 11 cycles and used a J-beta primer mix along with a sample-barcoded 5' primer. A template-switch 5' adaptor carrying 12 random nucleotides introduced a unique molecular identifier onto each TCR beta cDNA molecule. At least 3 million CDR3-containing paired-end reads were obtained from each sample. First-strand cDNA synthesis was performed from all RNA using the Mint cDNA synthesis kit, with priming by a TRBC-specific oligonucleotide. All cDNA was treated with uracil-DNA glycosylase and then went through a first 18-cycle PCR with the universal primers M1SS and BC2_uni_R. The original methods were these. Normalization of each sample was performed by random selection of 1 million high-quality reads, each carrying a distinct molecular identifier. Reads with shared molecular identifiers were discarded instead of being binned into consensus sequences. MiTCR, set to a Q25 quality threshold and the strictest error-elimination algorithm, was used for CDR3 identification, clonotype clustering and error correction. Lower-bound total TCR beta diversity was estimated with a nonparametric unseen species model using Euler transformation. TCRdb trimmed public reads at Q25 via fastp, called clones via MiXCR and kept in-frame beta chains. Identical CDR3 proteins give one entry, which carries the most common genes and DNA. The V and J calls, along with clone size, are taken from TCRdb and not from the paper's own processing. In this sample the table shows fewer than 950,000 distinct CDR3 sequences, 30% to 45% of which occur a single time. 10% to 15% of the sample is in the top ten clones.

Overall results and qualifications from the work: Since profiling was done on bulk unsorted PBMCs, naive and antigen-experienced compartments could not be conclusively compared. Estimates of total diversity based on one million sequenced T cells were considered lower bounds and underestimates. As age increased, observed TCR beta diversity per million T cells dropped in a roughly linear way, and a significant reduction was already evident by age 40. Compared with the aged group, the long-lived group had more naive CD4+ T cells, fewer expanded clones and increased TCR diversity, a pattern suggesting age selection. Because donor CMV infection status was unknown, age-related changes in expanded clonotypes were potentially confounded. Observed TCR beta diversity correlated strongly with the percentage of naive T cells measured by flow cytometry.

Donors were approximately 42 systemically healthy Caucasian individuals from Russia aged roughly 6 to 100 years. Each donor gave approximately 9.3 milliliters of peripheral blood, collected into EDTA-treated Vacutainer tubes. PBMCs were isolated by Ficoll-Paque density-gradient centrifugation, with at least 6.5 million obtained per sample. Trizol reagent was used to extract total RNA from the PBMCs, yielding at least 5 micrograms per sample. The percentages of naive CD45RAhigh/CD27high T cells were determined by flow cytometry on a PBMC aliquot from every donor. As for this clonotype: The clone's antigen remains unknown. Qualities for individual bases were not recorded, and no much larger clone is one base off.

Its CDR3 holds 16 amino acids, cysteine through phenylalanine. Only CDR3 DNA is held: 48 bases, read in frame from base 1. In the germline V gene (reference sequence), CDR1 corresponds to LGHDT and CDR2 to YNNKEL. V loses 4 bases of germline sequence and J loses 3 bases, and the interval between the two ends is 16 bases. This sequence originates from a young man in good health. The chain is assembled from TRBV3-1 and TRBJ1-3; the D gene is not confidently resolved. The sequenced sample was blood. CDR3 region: CASSLQGSRSGNTIYF. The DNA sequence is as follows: TGTGCCAGCAGCCTCCAAGGTAGCCGGAGTGGAAACACCATATATTTT.